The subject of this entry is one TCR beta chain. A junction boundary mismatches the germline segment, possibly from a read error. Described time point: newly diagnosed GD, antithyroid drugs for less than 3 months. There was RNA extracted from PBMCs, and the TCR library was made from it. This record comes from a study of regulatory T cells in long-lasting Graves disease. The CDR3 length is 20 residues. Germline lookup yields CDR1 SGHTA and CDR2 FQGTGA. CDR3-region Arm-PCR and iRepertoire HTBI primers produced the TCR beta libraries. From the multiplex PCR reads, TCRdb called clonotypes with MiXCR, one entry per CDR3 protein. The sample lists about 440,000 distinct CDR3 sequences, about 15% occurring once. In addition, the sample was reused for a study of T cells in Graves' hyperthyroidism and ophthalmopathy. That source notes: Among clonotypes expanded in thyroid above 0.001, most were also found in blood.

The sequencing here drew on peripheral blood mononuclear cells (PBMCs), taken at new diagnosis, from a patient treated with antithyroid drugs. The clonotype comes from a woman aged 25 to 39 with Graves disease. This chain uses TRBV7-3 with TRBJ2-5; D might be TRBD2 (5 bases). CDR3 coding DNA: TGCGCCAGCAGCCGGCCTCTTTCTAGAGACCCCCGCGACCGGGGAGAGACCCAGTACTTC. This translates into CASSRPLSRDPRDRGETQYF.